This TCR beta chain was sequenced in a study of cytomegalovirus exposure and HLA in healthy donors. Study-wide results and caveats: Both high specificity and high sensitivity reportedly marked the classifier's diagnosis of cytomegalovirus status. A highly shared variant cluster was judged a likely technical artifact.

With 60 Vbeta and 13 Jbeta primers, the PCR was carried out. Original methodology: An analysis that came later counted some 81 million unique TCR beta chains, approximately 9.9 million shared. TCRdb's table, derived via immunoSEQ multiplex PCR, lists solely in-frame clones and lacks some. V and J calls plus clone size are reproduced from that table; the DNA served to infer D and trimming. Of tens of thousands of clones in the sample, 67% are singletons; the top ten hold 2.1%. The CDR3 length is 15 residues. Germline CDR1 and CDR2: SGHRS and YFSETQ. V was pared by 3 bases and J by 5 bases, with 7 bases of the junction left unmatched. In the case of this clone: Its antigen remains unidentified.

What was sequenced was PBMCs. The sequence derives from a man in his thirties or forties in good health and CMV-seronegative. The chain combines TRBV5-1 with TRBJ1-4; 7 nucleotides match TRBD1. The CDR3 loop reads CASSWTGFGNEKLFF. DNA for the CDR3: TGCGCCAGCAGCTGGACAGGCTTCGGCAATGAAAAACTGTTTTTT. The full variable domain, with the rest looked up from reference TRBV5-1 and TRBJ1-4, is KAGVTQTPRYLIKTRGQQVTLSCSPISGHRSVSWYQQTPGQGLQFLFEYFSETQRNKGNFPGRFSGRQFSNSRSEMNVSTLELGDSALYLCASSWTGFGNEKLFFGSGTQLSVL.